Detailed here is one TCR beta chain. The antigen is undetermined. This specimen belongs to a study of shared clonotypes between healthy human individuals. Study context: Each donor's CD8 memory used one plate, CD8 naive two, each CD4 subset three.

The data were produced by immunoSEQ multiplex PCR, yet TCRdb's version contains in-frame clones alone and is incomplete. Of around 1.4 million clones listed, around 98.5% are singletons. Overall study results and limits: Clonotype sharing among donors was expected to depend on sequencing depth.

This clonotype originated in a man under 40 in good health. The specimen was naive CD4+ T cells sorted from blood. Subset of the sample: CD45RA+ positively selected.

The CDR3 bases are TGTGCCAGCAGTACATACAGGGGGCGTAATCAGCCCCAGCATTTT. This sequence encodes CASSTYRGRNQPQHF. This sequence joins TRBV27 and TRBJ1-5; 9 nucleotides line up with TRBD1. J lost 4 bases, V lost 5 bases, and 6 bases had no gene match. The germline V gene has CDR1 MNHEY and CDR2 SMNVEV (reference sequence). The CDR3 extends over 15 amino acids.